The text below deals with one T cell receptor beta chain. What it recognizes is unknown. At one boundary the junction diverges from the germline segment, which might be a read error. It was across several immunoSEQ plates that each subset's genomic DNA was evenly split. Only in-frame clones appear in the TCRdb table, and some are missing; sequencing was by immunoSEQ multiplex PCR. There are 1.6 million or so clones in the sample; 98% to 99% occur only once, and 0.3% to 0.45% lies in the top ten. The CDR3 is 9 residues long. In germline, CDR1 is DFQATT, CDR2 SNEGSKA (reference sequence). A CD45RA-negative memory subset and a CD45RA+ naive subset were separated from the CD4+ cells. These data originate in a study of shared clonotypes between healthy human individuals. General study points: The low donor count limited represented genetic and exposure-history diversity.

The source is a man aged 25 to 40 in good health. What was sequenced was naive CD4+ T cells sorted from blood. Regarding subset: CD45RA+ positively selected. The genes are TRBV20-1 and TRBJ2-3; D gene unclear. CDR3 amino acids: CSAGDTQYF. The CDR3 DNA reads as TGCAGTGCTGGAGATACGCAGTATTTT.